This TCR beta chain was obtained from a study of cytomegalovirus exposure and HLA in healthy donors. About the study: Within an early data release were 65 million to 90 million unique TCRs drawn from HLA-typed donors.

With 60 Vbeta and 13 Jbeta primers, the PCR was carried out. Produced via immunoSEQ multiplex PCR; TCRdb's table is partial and in-frame only. Of 200,000 to 300,000 clones listed, around 76% are singletons. The study, taken as a whole, reports: TRBV6-2, TRBV6-3 and some other V segments were excluded as indistinguishable. Being productive about 87% or about 30% of the time was typical of most TCR beta V segments in an earlier analysis. The classifier was said to identify cytomegalovirus status with high specificity and sensitivity.

A remark on this clone: Its specificity is not known.

There are 16 residues in the CDR3. Germline V gives CDR1 ENHRY, CDR2 SYGVKD. V shed 10 bases and J 0 bases; nucleotides not matched to a gene: 7. This clonotype was sampled from a woman aged 40 to 50 in good health and CMV-seropositive. The chain employs TRBV10-3 and TRBJ2-3; 13 bases fit TRBD2. The sample was PBMCs. CDR3 residues: CATTRGLAGSTDTQYF. DNA for the CDR3: TGTGCCACAACACGGGGACTAGCGGGGAGCACAGATACGCAGTATTTT.